This T cell receptor (beta chain) was observed in a study of early T cells in non-severe SARS-CoV-2 infection. Trimming pared 4 bases from V and 5 bases from J, leaving 10 bases between. CDR1 is SGHRS and CDR2 is YFSETQ in the germline V gene. CDR3 length equals 13 residues. cDNA molecules, individually, were tagged with unique molecular identifiers. Each CDR3 protein is one row after TCRdb ran MiXCR on the 5' RACE reads. The data show 25,000 to 35,000 distinct CDR3 sequences, about 2.7% seen once. This clonotype was seen ten or more times. The source material was whole blood. The chain links TRBV5-1 to TRBJ2-1, with D unclear. This TCR was recovered from an adult who was a healthcare worker with PCR-confirmed SARS-CoV-2 infection or an uninfected control (not recorded which). CDR3 nucleotide sequence: TGCGCCAGCAGCCCGCCTACTAACAATGAGCAGTTCTTC. Protein: CASSPPTNNEQFF.